This TCR beta chain was retrieved from a study of shared clonotypes between healthy human individuals. Study-level information: Per-donor plates numbered three CD4 naive, three CD4 memory, two CD8 naive and one CD8 memory.

The CDR3 length is 14 residues. CDR1 SNHLY and CDR2 FYNNEI come from the germline V gene. Trimming took 9 bases from V and 2 from J, leaving 14 bases between them. Donors comprised healthy HIV-negative adults lacking recent acute infections or vaccinations. Assay runs were performed at deep level. The method was immunoSEQ multiplex PCR; TCRdb's version includes in-frame clones alone and lacks a portion of them. The sample lists approximately 350,000 clones, under 80% occurring once. The chain links TRBV2 to TRBJ1-5; weak D call: TRBD1 (5 bases). The receptor's source is a man younger than 45 in good health. Specimen: memory CD4+ T cells sorted from blood. The sample's subset: CD45RA-negative fraction. DNA of the CDR3: TGTGCCAGTGGGACCTTTAATGGCAATCAGCCCCAGCATTTT. Translating it yields CASGTFNGNQPQHF.